Reported below is one TCR beta chain. As for treatment: oral pan-JAK inhibitor, 5-10 mg twice daily. Both CD4+ and CD8+ T cells were separated by sorting PBMCs. Germline-derived CDR1 and CDR2 are MNHNY and SVGAGI (reference sequence). The CDR3 length is 14 residues. Between the trimmed V and J ends, which lost 2 bases and 8 bases, there was a span of 15 bases. The sample belongs to a study of CD8+ T cells in alopecia areata. Extraction and reverse transcription of RNA yielded cDNA as the sequencing template. Clones were read by immunoSEQ multiplex PCR, and TCRdb kept only the in-frame ones, dropping some. The top ten hold 5.5% of the sample, which has nearly 200,000 clones, more than 45% seen once.

The V and J genes are TRBV6-6 and TRBJ1-2; tentatively, D is TRBD1 (5 bases). Sample: CD4+ T cells sorted from blood, taken at week 24, from a patient treated with tofacitinib. The clonotype was recovered from a human donor with alopecia areata. The CDR3 protein is CASSYLQGYEGYTF. The CDR3 nucleotides are TGTGCCAGCAGTTACCTTCAGGGCTATGAGGGCTACACCTTC.